A selection of T cell receptor beta chains follows, all from one sample in a study of blood T cell repertoires in COVID-19. Measured with immunoSEQ multiplex PCR; TCRdb has only the in-frame clones, and not every one. This repertoire shows about 290,000 clones, roughly 80% found once; its top ten account for about 4%. Sample: peripheral blood. Source of these receptors: a woman aged 50 to 65 with active or convalescent COVID-19. Both conserved end residues are part of each CDR3. The D gene is left open where the match is weak. Size is omitted from some rows. Given values are once, few, many or a class for expanded clones.

v_gene,j_gene,d_gene,abundance,len,CDR3aa,CDR3nt
TRBV7-9,TRBJ2-1,TRBD2,.,15,CASSRGEGSYNEQFF,TGTGCCAGCAGCCGGGGGGAGGGCTCCTACAATGAGCAGTTCTTC
TRBV10-2,TRBJ2-7,TRBD1,.,14,CASSDPGQGYEQYF,TGCGCCAGCAGTGACCCGGGACAGGGGTACGAGCAGTACTTC
TRBV2,TRBJ1-3,.,.,15,CASSADGLSGNTIYF,TGTGCCAGCAGTGCGGACGGACTCTCTGGAAACACCATATATTTT
TRBV18,TRBJ2-7,.,once,17,CASSPSNAGPGSYEQYF,TGTGCCAGCTCACCTTCCAACGCAGGGCCAGGATCCTACGAGCAGTACTTC
TRBV18,TRBJ1-4,TRBD1,once,14,CASSAGTGGEKLFF,TGTGCCAGCTCAGCCGGGACAGGGGGAGAAAAACTGTTTTTT
TRBV6-5,TRBJ2-7,TRBD2,.,15,CASRQGLAGRAEQYF,TGTGCCAGCAGACAGGGACTAGCGGGGAGGGCCGAGCAGTACTTC
TRBV6-6,TRBJ1-1,TRBD1,.,13,CASSNGRDSPAFF,TGTGCCAGCAGTAACGGACGGGACAGCCCAGCTTTCTTT
TRBV5-1,TRBJ2-3,TRBD2,.,15,CASSLLAGGTDTQYF,TGCGCCAGCAGCTTGTTAGCGGGGGGCACAGATACGCAGTATTTT
TRBV5-5,TRBJ2-7,TRBD2,.,15,CASSFQSGIGYEQYF,TGTGCCAGCAGCTTTCAAAGCGGGATTGGCTACGAGCAGTACTTC
TRBV4-1,TRBJ2-1,.,once,20,CASSQDSILSIISSYNEQFF,TGCGCCAGCAGCCAGGATAGCATACTAAGCATCATTTCCTCCTACAATGAGCAGTTCTTC
TRBV7-2,TRBJ2-3,.,.,17,CASSFPRGLGLADTQYF,TGTGCCAGCAGCTTTCCCCGGGGACTCGGGCTGGCAGATACGCAGTATTTT
TRBV6-4,TRBJ2-1,.,few,13,CASSDKSNNEQFF,TGTGCCAGCAGTGACAAGAGTAACAATGAGCAGTTCTTC
TRBV7-2,TRBJ1-2,.,.,14,CASSPTFGRYGYTF,TGTGCCAGCAGCCCCACATTTGGCCGCTATGGCTACACCTTC
TRBV12-3/TRBV12-4,TRBJ1-1,.,.,12,CASNIRGTEAFF,TGTGCCAGCAATATCAGGGGAACTGAAGCTTTCTTT
TRBV19,TRBJ1-2,.,few,14,CASSPAAGYYGYTF,TGTGCCAGTAGTCCCGCCGCGGGATACTATGGCTACACCTTC
TRBV28,TRBJ2-1,TRBD2,.,20,CASSRTILITSDSSYNEQFF,TGTGCCAGCAGTCGGACAATTTTGATCACTAGCGACAGCTCCTACAATGAGCAGTTCTTC
TRBV2,TRBJ2-1,TRBD2,.,14,CASSELAGVFEQFF,TGTGCCAGCAGTGAACTAGCGGGAGTATTTGAGCAGTTCTTC
TRBV19,TRBJ1-2,.,.,13,CASSKGPLGGYTF,TGTGCCAGTAGTAAGGGGCCTCTTGGGGGCTACACCTTC
TRBV5-4,TRBJ2-1,TRBD2,.,14,CASSLSGITNEQFF,TGTGCCAGCAGCTTAAGCGGGATAACGAATGAGCAGTTCTTC
TRBV15,TRBJ1-1,.,.,14,CATKTGLLNTEAFF,TGTGCCACCAAGACAGGTCTACTCAACACTGAAGCTTTCTTT
TRBV5-1,TRBJ2-2,TRBD2,.,14,CASSGGGFTGELFF,TGCGCCAGCTCTGGGGGGGGATTCACCGGGGAGCTGTTTTTT
TRBV7-8,TRBJ2-2,.,.,13,CASSSYLEGELFF,TGTGCCAGCAGCTCGTACTTAGAGGGGGAGCTGTTTTTT
TRBV7-3,TRBJ2-3,TRBD1,few,14,CASSGTGGTDTQYF,TGTGCCAGCAGCGGTACAGGGGGCACAGATACGCAGTATTTT
TRBV7-2,TRBJ2-1,TRBD2,once,14,CASSQIGTRNEQFF,TGTGCCAGCAGCCAGATCGGGACTAGGAATGAGCAGTTCTTC
TRBV5-1,TRBJ2-5,.,.,13,CASSSTGEETQYF,TGCGCCAGCAGCTCTACCGGGGAAGAGACCCAGTACTTC
TRBV28,TRBJ2-7,TRBD2,.,15,CASSLGGVGSYEQYF,TGTGCCAGCAGTTTAGGGGGGGTCGGGTCCTACGAGCAGTACTTC
TRBV28,TRBJ1-2,.,.,13,CAVGGGVNYGYTF,TGTGCCGTGGGGGGAGGGGTGAACTATGGCTACACCTTC
TRBV19,TRBJ2-3,TRBD1,.,16,CASSISRDRGPDTQYF,TGTGCCAGTAGTATCTCCCGGGACAGGGGGCCAGATACGCAGTATTTT
TRBV19,TRBJ1-2,.,.,14,CASRIGSGDYGYTF,TGTGCCAGTAGAATAGGGTCGGGTGACTATGGCTACACCTTC
TRBV19,TRBJ1-2,TRBD1,.,14,CASSTRQGFYGYTF,TGTGCCAGTAGTACCAGACAGGGGTTTTATGGCTACACCTTC
TRBV3-1/TRBV3-2,TRBJ1-5,.,.,17,CASSPSPEPYSNQPQHF,TGTGCCAGCAGCCCGAGCCCGGAGCCCTATAGCAATCAGCCCCAGCATTTT
TRBV10-3,TRBJ1-5,TRBD1,.,16,CAISEGTGISNQPQHF,TGTGCCATCAGTGAGGGGACAGGGATTAGCAATCAGCCCCAGCATTTT
TRBV5-1,TRBJ2-4,.,.,14,CASSLEGDKNIQYF,TGCGCCAGCAGCTTGGAGGGGGACAAAAACATTCAGTACTTC
TRBV5-1,TRBJ1-1,.,.,14,CASSLDSINTEAFF,TGCGCCAGCAGCTTGGACTCAATAAACACTGAAGCTTTCTTT
TRBV5-1,TRBJ2-7,TRBD2,.,16,CASSFSGRAGSYEQYF,TGCGCCAGCAGCTTTTCGGGTCGAGCGGGATCCTACGAGCAGTACTTC
TRBV19,TRBJ1-5,.,.,13,CASSIDRSQPQHF,TGTGCCAGTAGTATAGACAGGTCCCAGCCCCAGCATTTT
TRBV7-9,TRBJ1-1,TRBD1,.,13,CASSLGQGTEAFF,TGTGCCAGCAGCCTGGGACAGGGAACTGAAGCTTTCTTT
TRBV7-9,TRBJ1-1,TRBD1,.,16,CASSSPIGQGSTEAFF,TGTGCCAGCAGCTCCCCCATTGGACAGGGGAGCACTGAAGCTTTCTTT
TRBV9,TRBJ1-2,.,.,18,CASSVAEVHTTSNYGYTF,TGTGCCAGCAGCGTAGCTGAGGTGCATACGACGAGTAACTATGGCTACACCTTC
TRBV6-5,TRBJ2-7,TRBD1,.,15,CASIVQGVRSYEQYF,TGTGCCAGCATCGTCCAGGGGGTTAGGTCCTACGAGCAGTACTTC
TRBV6-6,TRBJ2-1,.,.,15,CASSSHGTSYNEQFF,TGTGCCAGCAGTTCCCACGGGACTTCCTACAATGAGCAGTTCTTC
TRBV29-1,TRBJ1-4,.,.,15,CSVFTGFGTNEKLFF,TGCAGCGTCTTTACTGGCTTCGGGACTAATGAAAAACTGTTTTTT
TRBV24-1,TRBJ2-1,TRBD2,.,17,CATSDVGLAGVSNEQFF,TGTGCCACCAGTGATGTGGGACTAGCGGGAGTCTCCAATGAGCAGTTCTTC
TRBV29-1,TRBJ2-5,TRBD2,.,15,CSVEEGREDGETQYF,TGCAGCGTTGAAGAGGGGCGGGAGGATGGAGAGACCCAGTACTTC
TRBV24-1,TRBJ2-1,.,.,16,CATSDSRGVSYNEQFF,TGTGCCACCAGTGATTCCAGGGGGGTTTCCTACAATGAGCAGTTCTTC
TRBV7-2,TRBJ1-1,TRBD1,.,13,CASSMDRAAEAFF,TGTGCCAGCAGCATGGACAGGGCCGCTGAAGCTTTCTTT